The 29 T cell receptor beta chains given below trace back to one sample, sequenced in a study of Graves' ophthalmopathy and Graves' hyperthyroidism. Researchers took RNA transcripts and amplified TCR beta CDR3 regions from them. HTBI-primed first-round RT-PCR preceded second-round multiplex PCR. From the multiplex PCR reads, TCRdb called clonotypes with MiXCR, one entry per CDR3 protein. Among roughly 400,000 distinct CDR3 sequences listed, less than 20% were seen once. The sequenced material came from peripheral blood. These receptors all come from a woman under 30 with stable Graves' hyperthyroidism.

This rearrangement joins TRBV2 to TRBJ1-5; D not resolved. The CDR3 is made up of 15 amino acids. The V gene's germline CDR1 is SNHLY and CDR2 FYNNEI. Trimming left V 2 bases short and J 2 bases short, with 10 bases between. DNA for the CDR3: TGTGCCAGCAGTGAACTTAGGGCAGGCAATCAGCCCCAGCATTTT. It codes for CASSELRAGNQPQHF.

This clonotype was observed at least ten times. This chain links TRBV20-1 with TRBJ2-5; the match to TRBD2 covers 12 bases. This CDR3 comprises 15 residues. Germline V gene sequence: CDR1 DFQATT, CDR2 SNEGSKA (reference sequence). Trimming removed 0 bases from V and 5 bases from J; junction bases left unmatched: 4. The CDR3 DNA reads as TGCAGTGCTAGAGATCTAGCGGGGGGGCGGGAGACCCAGTACTTC. Translating gives CSARDLAGGRETQYF.

This sequence joins TRBV4-1 and TRBJ1-2, with 8 bases identical to TRBD1. After removal of 6 bases from V and 2 bases from J, the junction contained 8 bases not matched to a gene. This CDR3 spans 15 amino acids. Germline V gene sequence: CDR1 MGHRA, CDR2 YSYEKL. CDR3 residues: CASRRRQGQNYGYTF. DNA for the CDR3: TGCGCCAGCAGGCGGCGACAGGGGCAGAACTATGGCTACACCTTC.

This clonotype was picked up many times. The genes are TRBV13 and TRBJ2-5, with 9 bases matching TRBD1. Germline V gives CDR1 PRHDT, CDR2 FYEKMQ (reference sequence). With 5 bases clipped from V and 7 bases from J, the junction kept 11 bases outside the gene matches. The CDR3 spans 15 residues. CDR3 nucleotide sequence: TGTGCCAGCAGCCTACCCCCGGGACAGGGTTTGACCCAGTACTTC. Protein product: CASSLPPGQGLTQYF.

This clonotype was seen a handful of times. The chain has TRBV4-1 and TRBJ1-1; tentative D call: TRBD1 (6 bases). The CDR3 extends over 16 amino acids. Germline V gene data show CDR1 as MGHRA and CDR2 as YSYEKL. The germline V and J ends were trimmed by 4 bases and 4 bases, with 19 bases remaining between them. In DNA, the CDR3 is TGCGCCAGCAGCCCCCAATCGGGGGCGGGGCTCACTGAAGCTTTCTTT. Protein product: CASSPQSGAGLTEAFF.

This clonotype was observed a few times. V usage is TRBV2 and J usage is TRBJ2-5, with D uncertain. The CDR3 runs 17 residues. V gave up 7 bases and J gave up 5 bases, with 26 bases separating them. Germline V gene data show CDR1 as SNHLY and CDR2 as FYNNEI. The CDR3 nucleotides read TGTGCCAGCAACCGACCAGGCTCCTTAGCTCATCGGGAGACCCAGTACTTC. This sequence encodes CASNRPGSLAHRETQYF.

The V call is TRBV3-1, the J call TRBJ1-2; D call uncertain. The V end was cut by 1 base, the J end by 8 bases, with 8 bases between. Germline CDR1 is LGHDT and CDR2 is YNNKEL (reference sequence). The CDR3 is 12 amino acids. The CDR3 here is CASSQAGSGYTF. CDR3 bases: TGTGCCAGCAGCCAAGCAGGTTCCGGCTACACCTTC.

The chain has TRBV3-1 and TRBJ1-2, with D possibly TRBD1 on 5 matching bases. Germline V gene data show CDR1 as LGHDT and CDR2 as YNNKEL (reference sequence). The V gene lost 9 bases and the J gene lost 8 bases, with 19 bases spanning the gap. The CDR3 has 13 residues. The CDR3 loop is CASRRGRERGYTF. The CDR3 bases are TGTGCCAGTAGGCGGGGCAGGGAGCGGGGCTACACCTTC.

This clonotype was counted at least ten times. The chain employs TRBV6-2 or TRBV6-3 and TRBJ2-7; D uncertain. Trimming pared 7 bases from V and 1 base from J, leaving 17 bases between. This CDR3 has 15 residues. Germline V gene sequence: CDR1 MNHEY, CDR2 SVGEGT. CDR3 loop: CASTLSKGRSYEQYF. DNA for the CDR3: TGTGCCAGCACCCTTTCAAAGGGAAGGTCCTACGAGCAGTACTTC.

This clonotype was counted at least ten times. The chain recombines TRBV25-1 with TRBJ2-7; a possible D gene is TRBD1 (6 bases). Trimming removed 3 bases at V and 0 bases at J, with 18 bases between. CDR1 is MGHDK and CDR2 is SYGVNS in the germline V gene. The CDR3 covers 17 residues. The CDR3 nucleotides read TGTGCCAGCAGTGAGGGGCAGGGGCTACCCAGCTCCTACGAGCAGTACTTC. As protein: CASSEGQGLPSSYEQYF.

This clonotype was seen ten or more times. This sequence joins TRBV12-3 or TRBV12-4 and TRBJ2-5; D may be TRBD1 or TRBD2 (5 bases each). The ends were cut back, 0 bases at V and 4 bases at J, with 12 bases in the middle. The CDR3 spans 15 residues. The CDR3 sequence is CASSLAAGTRETQYF. The CDR3 bases are TGTGCCAGCAGTTTAGCGGCAGGGACCCGAGAGACCCAGTACTTC.

Note on this clonotype: This may be a read error: a much more frequent sequence differs by one nucleotide. The gene calls are TRBV11-2 and TRBJ2-7; a possible D gene is TRBD1 (5 bases). Germline V CDR1 and CDR2: SGHAT, FQNNGV. V was cut by 3 bases and J by 4 bases, with 19 bases left in between. There are 16 residues in the CDR3. CDR3 sequence reads: CASSFVVGRVVYEQYF. In DNA, the CDR3 is TGTGCCAGCAGCTTCGTGGTGGGCAGGGTGGTATACGAGCAGTACTTC.

This clonotype turned up a few times. The CDR3 DNA follows: TGTGCCAGCAGTGCCGACGGAGTCTACGAGCAGTACTTC. Protein sequence: CASSADGVYEQYF. The J gene is TRBJ2-7, the V gene TRBV2; D is unclear. The V gene's germline CDR1 is SNHLY and CDR2 FYNNEI. Trimming took 4 bases from V and 3 from J, leaving 10 bases between them. This CDR3 has 13 amino acids.

This clonotype was seen repeatedly, ten times or more. The chain joins TRBV12-3 or TRBV12-4 to TRBJ1-5; no clear D gene. This CDR3 has 14 residues. The germline V and J ends were trimmed by 6 bases and 4 bases, with 13 bases remaining between them. The CDR3 region is CASSSWIQNQPQHF. As DNA, the CDR3 is TGTGCCAGCAGCAGTTGGATACAGAATCAGCCCCAGCATTTT.

This clonotype was recorded at least ten times. The chain has TRBV20-1 and TRBJ1-2, with 7 bases matching TRBD1. This CDR3 spans 14 amino acids. Trimming removed 5 bases from V and 3 bases from J; junction bases left unmatched: 9. The germline V gene encodes CDR1 DFQATT and CDR2 SNEGSKA (reference sequence). In DNA form, the CDR3 reads TGCAGTGCTGTCAGGGGGGGCTGGCACTATGGCTACACCTTC. Protein: CSAVRGGWHYGYTF.

This clonotype was detected a few times. The CDR3 region has the DNA TGCAGTGCTAGAGATCCTTTCAGGGAGGGCACTGAAGCTTTCTTT. It encodes CSARDPFREGTEAFF. The chain couples TRBV20-1 to TRBJ1-1, with TRBD1 as a possible D gene (5 bases). This CDR3 has 15 amino acids. CDR1 and CDR2 (germline): DFQATT, SNEGSKA (reference sequence). The V and J ends lost 0 bases and 4 bases respectively, with 15 bases between them.

This clonotype came up once. No conserved phenylalanine or tryptophan is present at the end of the CDR3, so a read error is the likely explanation. The rearrangement links TRBV6-1 to TRBJ2-5, with a tentative D call TRBD2 (5 bases). Germline V gives CDR1 MNHNS, CDR2 SASEGT. Trimming took 6 bases from V and 5 from J, leaving 16 bases between them. The CDR3 is 14 residues long. In DNA form, the CDR3 reads TGTGCCAGCAGCCCCTCGGTAGCGCCGGAGACCCAGTACCTC. Translated: CASSPSVAPETQYL.

This clonotype was recorded many times. The chain uses TRBV2 and TRBJ1-2; maybe TRBD1 (5 bases). Trimming took off 6 bases at V and 4 bases at J, with 12 bases between the two ends. The length of the CDR3 is 13 residues. Looked up from germline, CDR1 is SNHLY and CDR2 is FYNNEI. CDR3: CASRPDSTYGYTF. The CDR3 nucleotides read TGTGCCAGCAGGCCCGACAGCACCTATGGCTACACCTTC.

In its sample, this clonotype was seen many times. CDR3 bases: TGTGCCAGCAGCCCTCGTGCCATGAACACTGAAGCTTTCTTT. Amino acid sequence: CASSPRAMNTEAFF. V and J are TRBV11-3 and TRBJ1-1; D not resolved. Germline V lookup: CDR1 SGHNT, CDR2 YENEEA. This CDR3 contains 14 residues. V was cut by 5 bases and J by 0 bases, with 10 bases left in between.

This clonotype was found many times. V usage is TRBV12-5 and J usage is TRBJ2-2; 8 bases align to TRBD1. The CDR3 extends over 16 amino acids. Per germline, CDR1 LGHNT and CDR2 FRNRAP. V lost 0 bases, J lost 5 bases, and 5 bases stayed unmatched. This CDR3 reads CASGLVMDRVTGELFF. The CDR3 DNA sequence: TGTGCTAGTGGTTTGGTAATGGACAGGGTAACCGGGGAGCTGTTTTTT.

In its sample, this clonotype was seen many times. The gene calls are TRBV24-1 and TRBJ1-5; D gene ambiguous. The CDR3 contains 14 residues. Germline CDR1 reads KGHDR; CDR2 reads SFDVKD. Trimming removed 10 bases at V and 2 bases at J, with 14 bases between. CDR3 DNA sequence: TGTGCCACGAGTTCTAACAAAGGCAATCAGCCCCAGCATTTT. It yields the protein CATSSNKGNQPQHF.

In its sample, this clonotype was seen once. This chain links TRBV29-1 with TRBJ2-5; D remains ambiguous. The CDR3 loop spans 10 amino acids. In germline, CDR1 is SQVTM, CDR2 ANQGSEA. Trimming stripped 3 bases from V and 9 bases from J, with 8 bases between. CDR3 bases: TGCAGCGTTGATCCCAGGCCCCAGTACTTC. This codes for CSVDPRPQYF. The full variable domain, in which reference TRBV29-1 and TRBJ2-5 provide the parts outside the CDR3, is SAVISQKPSRDICQRGTSLTIQCQVDSQVTMMFWYRQQPGQSLTLIATANQGSEATYESGFVIDKFPISRPNLTFSTLTVSNMSPEDSSIYLCSVDPRPQYFGPGTRLLVL.

CDR3 bases: TGCAGTGCTAGAGAAGCCCCTGGAGGGCGCGAGACCCAGTACTTC. As protein: CSAREAPGGRETQYF. The gene calls are TRBV20-1 and TRBJ2-5, with a possible D match to TRBD2 (6 bases). The CDR3 covers 15 residues. Trimming shortened V by 0 bases and J by 5 bases, and 16 bases separated the two germline ends. CDR1 is DFQATT and CDR2 is SNEGSKA in the germline V gene (reference sequence).

Details on this clonotype: Given a much more abundant clone one base away, this may be a read error. The chain is built from TRBV5-6 and TRBJ1-2; D perhaps matches TRBD1 (6 bases). The CDR3 is 13 residues long. Germline V gene lookup returns CDR1 SGHDT and CDR2 YYEEEE. Here the CDR3 reads CASSTGLNYGDTF. Written as DNA, the CDR3 is TGTGCCAGCAGCACAGGGCTTAACTATGGCGACACCTTC.

V and J are TRBV7-2 and TRBJ1-1; no definite D call. The CDR3 has 13 amino acids. Per the germline V gene, CDR1 is SGHTA and CDR2 is FQGNSA. Trimming shortened V by 1 base and J by 4 bases, and 7 bases separated the two germline ends. The CDR3 DNA sequence: TGTGCCAGCAGCTTAGTCAGTCCCACTGAAGCTTTCTTT. It specifies CASSLVSPTEAFF.

Concerning this clonotype: Possible read error: a much larger clone is one base away. Because it lacks the conserved phenylalanine or tryptophan at the end, this CDR3 is likely a read error. This rearrangement joins TRBV19 to TRBJ1-1; D is uncertain. V dropped 6 bases and J dropped 11 bases, with 19 bases sitting between them. The CDR3 has 13 amino acids. Germline V gene data show CDR1 as LNHDA and CDR2 as SQIVND (reference sequence). The CDR3 nucleotides read TGTGCCAGTAGGGGATGGAGCCCGCCCCGGGCTTTCCTT. Protein: CASRGWSPPRAFL.

CDR3 DNA sequence: TGCGCCAGCAGCCAATCGGAACAGAAGCAGTACTTC. Protein product: CASSQSEQKQYF. The J gene is TRBJ2-7, the V gene TRBV4-1; D not certain. The CDR3 is made up of 12 amino acids. V lost 2 bases and J 8 bases, leaving 10 bases between the germline ends. CDR1 and CDR2 (germline): MGHRA, YSYEKL.

This clonotype has a count of ten or more. The rearrangement links TRBV29-1 to TRBJ2-7, with D tentatively TRBD1 or TRBD2 (6 bases each). The ends were cut back, 3 bases at V and 6 bases at J, with 18 bases in the middle. There are 14 residues in the CDR3. The germline V gene encodes CDR1 SQVTM and CDR2 ANQGSEA. The CDR3 DNA reads as TGCAGCGTTGATTTGGGGGGCCCGACTACCGAGCAGTACTTC. The encoded protein is CSVDLGGPTTEQYF.

The table lists this clonotype with many counts. The genes are TRBV19 and TRBJ1-1; 9 bases line up with TRBD1. The junction had 9 bases not matched to a gene; V was cut back by 2 bases and J by 11 bases. Germline V gene lookup returns CDR1 LNHDA and CDR2 SQIVND (reference sequence). The CDR3 is made up of 14 amino acids. CDR3 amino acids: CASSISTGGGSAFF. In DNA form, the CDR3 reads TGTGCCAGTAGTATATCTACAGGGGGCGGCTCGGCTTTCTTT.